This T cell receptor beta chain was sequenced during a study of CD8+ T cells in alopecia areata. Germline V gives CDR1 GTSNPN, CDR2 SVGIG (reference sequence). V dropped 0 bases and J dropped 6 bases, with 8 bases sitting between them. The CDR3 has 13 amino acids. RNA extraction was followed by reverse transcription into cDNA, which acted as the sequencing template. The table came from immunoSEQ multiplex PCR; TCRdb's copy has only in-frame clones and leaves some out. The data hold some 180,000 clones, with roughly half observed a single time. Described treatment: oral pan-JAK inhibitor, 5-10 mg twice daily. Specimens obtained from alopecia areata patients comprised lesional scalp punch biopsies and peripheral blood.

The clonotype was recovered from a human donor with alopecia areata. The sequenced sample was CD8+ T cells sorted from blood, obtained around week 54, from a patient treated with tofacitinib. The rearrangement joins TRBV30 to TRBJ2-2, with D uncertain. The CDR3 DNA reads TGTGCCTGGAGTGTACTGGCCCCCGGGGAGCTGTTTTTT. This gives the protein CAWSVLAPGELFF.